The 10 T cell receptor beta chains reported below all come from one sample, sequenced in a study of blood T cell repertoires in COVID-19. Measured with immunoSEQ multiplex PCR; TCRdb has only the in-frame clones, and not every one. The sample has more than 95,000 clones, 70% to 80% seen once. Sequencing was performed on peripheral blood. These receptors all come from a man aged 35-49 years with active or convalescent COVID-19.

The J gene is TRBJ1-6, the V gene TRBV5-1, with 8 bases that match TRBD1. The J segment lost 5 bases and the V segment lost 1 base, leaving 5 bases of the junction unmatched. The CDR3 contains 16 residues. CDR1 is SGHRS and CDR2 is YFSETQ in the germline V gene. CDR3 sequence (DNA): TGCGCCAGCAGCTTGCAGGGGGCAATCGATAATTCACCCCTCCACTTT. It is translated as CASSLQGAIDNSPLHF. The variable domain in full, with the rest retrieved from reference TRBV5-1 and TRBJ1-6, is KAGVTQTPRYLIKTRGQQVTLSCSPISGHRSVSWYQQTPGQGLQFLFEYFSETQRNKGNFPGRFSGRQFSNSRSEMNVSTLELGDSALYLCASSLQGAIDNSPLHFGNGTRLTVT.

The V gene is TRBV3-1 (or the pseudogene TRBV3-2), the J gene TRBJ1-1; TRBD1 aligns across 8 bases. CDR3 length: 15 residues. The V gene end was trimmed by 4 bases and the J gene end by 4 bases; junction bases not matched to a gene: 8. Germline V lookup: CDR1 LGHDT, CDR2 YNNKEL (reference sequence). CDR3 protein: CASSPKTGVVTEAFF. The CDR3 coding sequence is TGTGCCAGCAGCCCCAAGACAGGGGTGGTCACTGAAGCTTTCTTT.

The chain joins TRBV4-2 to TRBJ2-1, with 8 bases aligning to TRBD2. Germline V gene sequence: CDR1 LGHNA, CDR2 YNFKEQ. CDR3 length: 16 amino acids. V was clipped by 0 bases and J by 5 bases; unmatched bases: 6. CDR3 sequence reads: CASSQENGGADNEQFF. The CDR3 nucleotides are TGTGCCAGCAGCCAAGAGAACGGGGGGGCTGACAATGAGCAGTTCTTC.

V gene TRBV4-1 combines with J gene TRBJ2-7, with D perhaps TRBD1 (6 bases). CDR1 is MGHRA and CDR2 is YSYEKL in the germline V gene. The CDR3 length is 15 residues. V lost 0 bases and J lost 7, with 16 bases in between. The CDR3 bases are TGCGCCAGCAGCCAAGATCAAGGGACAAGAGGAGAGCAGTACTTC. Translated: CASSQDQGTRGEQYF.

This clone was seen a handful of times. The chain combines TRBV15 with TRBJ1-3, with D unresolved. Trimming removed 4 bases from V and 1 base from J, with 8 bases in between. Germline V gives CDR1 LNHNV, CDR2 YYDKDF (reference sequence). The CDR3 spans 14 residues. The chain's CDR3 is CATSITVSGNTIYF. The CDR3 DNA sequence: TGTGCCACCAGCATCACAGTTTCTGGAAACACCATATATTTT.

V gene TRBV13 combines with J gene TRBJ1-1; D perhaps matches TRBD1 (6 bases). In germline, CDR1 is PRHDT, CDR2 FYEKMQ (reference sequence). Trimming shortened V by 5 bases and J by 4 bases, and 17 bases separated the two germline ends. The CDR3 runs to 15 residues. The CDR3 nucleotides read TGTGCCAGCAGCCCTCGTGCGGGGGGCAGCACTGAAGCTTTCTTT. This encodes CASSPRAGGSTEAFF.

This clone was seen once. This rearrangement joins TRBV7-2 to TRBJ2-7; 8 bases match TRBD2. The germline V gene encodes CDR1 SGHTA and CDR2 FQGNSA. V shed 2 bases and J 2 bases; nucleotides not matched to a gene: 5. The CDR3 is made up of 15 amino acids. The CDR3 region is CASSLSGRGPYEQYF. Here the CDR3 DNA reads TGTGCCAGCAGCTTAAGCGGGAGAGGGCCCTACGAGCAGTACTTC.

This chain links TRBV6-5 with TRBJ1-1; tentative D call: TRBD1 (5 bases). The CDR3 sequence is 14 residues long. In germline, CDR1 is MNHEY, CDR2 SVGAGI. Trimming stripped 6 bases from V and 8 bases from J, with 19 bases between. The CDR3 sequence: CASSPLGATMEAFF. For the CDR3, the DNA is TGTGCCAGCAGCCCCCTTGGGGCTACTATGGAAGCTTTCTTT.

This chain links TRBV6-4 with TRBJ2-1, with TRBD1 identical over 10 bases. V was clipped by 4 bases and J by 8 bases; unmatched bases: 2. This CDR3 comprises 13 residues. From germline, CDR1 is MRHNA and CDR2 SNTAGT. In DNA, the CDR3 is TGTGCCAGCAGTGTGGACAGGGGGGATGAGCAGTTCTTC. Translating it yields CASSVDRGDEQFF.

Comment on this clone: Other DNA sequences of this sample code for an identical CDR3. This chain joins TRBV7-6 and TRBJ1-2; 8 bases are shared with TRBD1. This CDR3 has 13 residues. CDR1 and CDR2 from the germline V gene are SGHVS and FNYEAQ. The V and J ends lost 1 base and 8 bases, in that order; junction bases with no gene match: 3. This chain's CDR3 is CASSLEAGGGYTF. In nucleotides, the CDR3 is TGTGCCAGCAGCTTAGAGGCAGGGGGCGGCTACACCTTC.